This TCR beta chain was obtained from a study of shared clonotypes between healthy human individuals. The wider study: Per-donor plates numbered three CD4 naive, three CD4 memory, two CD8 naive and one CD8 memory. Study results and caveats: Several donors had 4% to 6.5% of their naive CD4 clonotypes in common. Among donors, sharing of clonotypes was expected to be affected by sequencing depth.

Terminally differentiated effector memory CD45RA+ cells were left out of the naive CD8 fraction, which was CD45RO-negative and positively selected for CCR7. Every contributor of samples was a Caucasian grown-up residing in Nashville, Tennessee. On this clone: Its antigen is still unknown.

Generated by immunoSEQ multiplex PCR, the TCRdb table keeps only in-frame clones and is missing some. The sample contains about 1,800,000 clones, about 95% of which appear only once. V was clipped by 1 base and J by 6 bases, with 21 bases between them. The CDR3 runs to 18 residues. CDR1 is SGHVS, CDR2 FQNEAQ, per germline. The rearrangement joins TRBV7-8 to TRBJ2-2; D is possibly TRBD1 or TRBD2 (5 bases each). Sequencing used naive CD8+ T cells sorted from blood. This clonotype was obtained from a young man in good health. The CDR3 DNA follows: TGTGCCAGCAGCTTAGTTTTGACGGGGCCACCTGGGCCCGGGGAGCTGTTTTTT. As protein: CASSLVLTGPPGPGELFF.